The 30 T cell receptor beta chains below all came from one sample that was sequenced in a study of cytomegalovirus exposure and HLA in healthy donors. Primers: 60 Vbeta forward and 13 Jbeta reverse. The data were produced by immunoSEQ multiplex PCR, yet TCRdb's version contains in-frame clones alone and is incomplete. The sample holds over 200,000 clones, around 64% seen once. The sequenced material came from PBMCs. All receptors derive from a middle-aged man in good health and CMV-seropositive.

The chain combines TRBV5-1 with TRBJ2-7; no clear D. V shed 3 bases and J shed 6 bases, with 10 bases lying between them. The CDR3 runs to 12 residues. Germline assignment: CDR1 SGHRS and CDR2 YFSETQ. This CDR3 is CASSSESAEQYF. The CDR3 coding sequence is TGCGCCAGCAGCTCGGAGTCGGCCGAGCAGTACTTC.

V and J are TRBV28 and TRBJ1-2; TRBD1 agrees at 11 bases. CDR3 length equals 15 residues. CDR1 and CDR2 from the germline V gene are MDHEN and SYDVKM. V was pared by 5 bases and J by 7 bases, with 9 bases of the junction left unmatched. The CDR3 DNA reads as TGTGCCAGCAGTCAAGAGGGACAGGGGGTAGGTGGCTACACCTTC. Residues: CASSQEGQGVGGYTF.

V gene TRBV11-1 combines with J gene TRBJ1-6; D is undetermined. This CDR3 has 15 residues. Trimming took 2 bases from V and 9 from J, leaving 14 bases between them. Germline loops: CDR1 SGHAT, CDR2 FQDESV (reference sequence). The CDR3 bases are TGTGCCAGCAGCTTAAGGGCGGGCTCCAGTTCACCCCTCCACTTT. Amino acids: CASSLRAGSSSPLHF.

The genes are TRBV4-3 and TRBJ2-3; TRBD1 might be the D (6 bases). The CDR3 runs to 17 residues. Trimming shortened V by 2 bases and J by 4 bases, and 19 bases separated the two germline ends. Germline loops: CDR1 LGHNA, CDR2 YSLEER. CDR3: CASSQFRGFELADTQYF. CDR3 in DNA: TGCGCCAGCAGCCAATTCAGGGGTTTCGAACTTGCAGATACGCAGTATTTT.

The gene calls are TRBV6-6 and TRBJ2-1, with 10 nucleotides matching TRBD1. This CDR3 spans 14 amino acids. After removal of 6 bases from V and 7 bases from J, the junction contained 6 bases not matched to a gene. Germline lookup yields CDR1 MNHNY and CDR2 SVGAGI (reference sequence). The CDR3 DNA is TGTGCCAGCAGCCCCCCGGGACAGGGGAATGAGCAGTTCTTC. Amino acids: CASSPPGQGNEQFF.

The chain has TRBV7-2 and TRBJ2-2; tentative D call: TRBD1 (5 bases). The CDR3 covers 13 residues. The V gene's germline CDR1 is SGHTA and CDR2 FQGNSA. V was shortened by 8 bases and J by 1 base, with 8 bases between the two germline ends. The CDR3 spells CASAQVNTGELFF. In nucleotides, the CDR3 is TGTGCCAGCGCACAGGTGAACACCGGGGAGCTGTTTTTT.

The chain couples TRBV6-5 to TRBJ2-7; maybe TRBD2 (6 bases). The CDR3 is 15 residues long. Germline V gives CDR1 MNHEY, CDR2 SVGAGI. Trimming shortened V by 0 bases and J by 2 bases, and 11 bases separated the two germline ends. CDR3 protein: CASSYSGGLPYEQYF. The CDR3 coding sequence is TGTGCCAGCAGTTACTCTGGAGGGCTCCCCTACGAGCAGTACTTC.

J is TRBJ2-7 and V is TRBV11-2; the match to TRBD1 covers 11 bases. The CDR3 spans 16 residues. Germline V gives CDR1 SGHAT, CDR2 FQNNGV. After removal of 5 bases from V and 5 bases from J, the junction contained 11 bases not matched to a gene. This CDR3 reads CASSPIGQGALNEQYF. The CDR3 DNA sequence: TGTGCCAGCAGCCCCATCGGACAGGGGGCTTTGAACGAGCAGTACTTC.

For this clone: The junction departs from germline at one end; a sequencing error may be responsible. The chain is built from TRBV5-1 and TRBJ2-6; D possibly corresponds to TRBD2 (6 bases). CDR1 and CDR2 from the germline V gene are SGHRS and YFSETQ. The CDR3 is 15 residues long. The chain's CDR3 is CASTEAGPGANVLAF. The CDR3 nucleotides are TGCGCCAGCACTGAGGCGGGGCCTGGGGCCAACGTCCTGGCTTTC.

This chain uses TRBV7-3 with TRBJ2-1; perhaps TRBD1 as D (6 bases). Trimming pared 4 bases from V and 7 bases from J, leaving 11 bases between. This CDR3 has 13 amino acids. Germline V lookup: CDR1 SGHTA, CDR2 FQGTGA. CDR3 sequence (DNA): TGTGCCAGCAGCTCACAGGGCGGGAATGAGCAGTTCTTC. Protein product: CASSSQGGNEQFF.

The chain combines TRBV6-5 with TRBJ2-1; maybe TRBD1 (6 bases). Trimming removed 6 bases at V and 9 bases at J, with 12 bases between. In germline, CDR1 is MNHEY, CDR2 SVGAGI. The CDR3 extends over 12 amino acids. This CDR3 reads CASRGTGFEQFF. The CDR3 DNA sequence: TGTGCCAGCAGGGGTACAGGGTTTGAGCAGTTCTTC.

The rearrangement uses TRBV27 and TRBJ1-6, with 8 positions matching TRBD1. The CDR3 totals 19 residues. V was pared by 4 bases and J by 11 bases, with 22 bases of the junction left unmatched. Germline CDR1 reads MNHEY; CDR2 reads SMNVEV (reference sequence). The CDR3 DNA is TGTGCCAGCAGTTCACCATCCGGGACAGGCCCACGAAGAGGGACACCCCTCCACTTT. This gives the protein CASSSPSGTGPRRGTPLHF.

The CDR3 loop is CASSLVRGPYEQYF. The CDR3 DNA reads TGTGCCAGCAGTTTGGTGCGGGGGCCCTACGAGCAGTACTTC. The chain is built from TRBV28 and TRBJ2-7, with a possible D match to TRBD2 (7 bases). This CDR3 spans 14 amino acids. The germline V gene has CDR1 MDHEN and CDR2 SYDVKM. With 3 bases removed from V and 2 bases from J, the gap between germline ends came to 11 bases.

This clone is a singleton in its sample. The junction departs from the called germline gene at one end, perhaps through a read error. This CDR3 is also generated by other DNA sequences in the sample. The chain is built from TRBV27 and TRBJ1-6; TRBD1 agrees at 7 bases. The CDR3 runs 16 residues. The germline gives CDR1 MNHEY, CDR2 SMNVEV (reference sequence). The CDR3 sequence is CASSLSLQGFGSPLHF. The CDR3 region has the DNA TGTGCCAGTAGTTTATCTCTACAGGGGTTTGGTTCACCCCTCCACTTT.

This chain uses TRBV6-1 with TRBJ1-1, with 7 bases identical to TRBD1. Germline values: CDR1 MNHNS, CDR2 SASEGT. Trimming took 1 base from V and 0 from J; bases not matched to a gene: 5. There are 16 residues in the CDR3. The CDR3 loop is CASSEGGGTVNTEAFF. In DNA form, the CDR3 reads TGTGCCAGCAGTGAAGGAGGCGGGACAGTGAACACTGAAGCTTTCTTT.

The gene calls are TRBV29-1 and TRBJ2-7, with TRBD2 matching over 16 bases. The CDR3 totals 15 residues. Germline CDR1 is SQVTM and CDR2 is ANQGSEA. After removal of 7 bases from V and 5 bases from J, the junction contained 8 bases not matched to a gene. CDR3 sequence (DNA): TGCAGCGCGGGACTAGCGGGGGGGCCAAGTAACGAGCAGTACTTC. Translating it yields CSAGLAGGPSNEQYF.

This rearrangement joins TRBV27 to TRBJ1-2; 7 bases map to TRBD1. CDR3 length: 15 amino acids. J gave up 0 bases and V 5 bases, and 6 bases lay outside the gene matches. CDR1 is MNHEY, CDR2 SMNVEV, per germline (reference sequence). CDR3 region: CASSPRQGTNYGYTF. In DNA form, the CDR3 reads TGTGCCAGCAGTCCGAGACAGGGAACTAACTATGGCTACACCTTC.

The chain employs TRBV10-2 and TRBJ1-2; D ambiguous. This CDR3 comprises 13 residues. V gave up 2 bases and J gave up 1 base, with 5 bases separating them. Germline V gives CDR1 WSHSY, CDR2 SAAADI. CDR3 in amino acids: CASSETVNYGYTF. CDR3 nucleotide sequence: TGCGCCAGCAGTGAGACTGTTAACTATGGCTACACCTTC.

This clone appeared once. The chain's CDR3 is CASSSRERGPEQYF. As DNA, the CDR3 is TGTGCCAGCAGCTCCCGGGAGAGGGGGCCCGAGCAGTACTTC. This rearrangement joins TRBV7-9 to TRBJ2-7, with a weak D call TRBD1 (7 bases). V was cut by 4 bases and J by 6 bases, with 16 bases left in between. This CDR3 is 14 amino acids long. The V gene's germline CDR1 is SEHNR and CDR2 FQNEAQ (reference sequence).

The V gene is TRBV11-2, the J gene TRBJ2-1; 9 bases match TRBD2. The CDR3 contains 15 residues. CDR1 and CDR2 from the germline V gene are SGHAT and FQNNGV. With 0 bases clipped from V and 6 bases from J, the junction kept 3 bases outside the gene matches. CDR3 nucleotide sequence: TGTGCCAGCAGCTTAGAGGCTAGCGGGGTCAATGAGCAGTTCTTC. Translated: CASSLEASGVNEQFF.

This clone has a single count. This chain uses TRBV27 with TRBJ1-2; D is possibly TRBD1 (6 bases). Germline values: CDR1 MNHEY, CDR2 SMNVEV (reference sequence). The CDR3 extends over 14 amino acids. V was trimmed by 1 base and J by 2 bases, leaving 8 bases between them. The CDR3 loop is CASSLFQGNYGYTF. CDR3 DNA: TGTGCCAGCAGTTTATTTCAGGGGAACTATGGCTACACCTTC.

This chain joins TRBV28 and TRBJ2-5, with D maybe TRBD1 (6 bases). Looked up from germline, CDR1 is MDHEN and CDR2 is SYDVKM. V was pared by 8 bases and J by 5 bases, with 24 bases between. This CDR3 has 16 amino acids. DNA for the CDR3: TGTGCCAGCTCGTACGGACAGCTCACTGTGGGGGAGACCCAGTACTTC. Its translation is CASSYGQLTVGETQYF.

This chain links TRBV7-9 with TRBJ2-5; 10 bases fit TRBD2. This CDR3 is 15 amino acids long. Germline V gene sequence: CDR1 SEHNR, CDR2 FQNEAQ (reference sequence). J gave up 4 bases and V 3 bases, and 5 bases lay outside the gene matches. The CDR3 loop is CASSFSSGGGETQYF. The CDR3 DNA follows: TGTGCCAGCAGCTTTTCTAGCGGGGGCGGAGAGACCCAGTACTTC.

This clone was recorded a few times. CDR3 sequence: CATSRDLVATYEQYF. As DNA, the CDR3 is TGTGCCACCAGCAGAGATCTTGTGGCAACCTACGAGCAGTACTTC. The chain links TRBV15 to TRBJ2-7; D gene ambiguous. V dropped 0 bases and J dropped 2 bases, with 11 bases sitting between them. The CDR3 has 15 residues. Per the germline V gene, CDR1 is LNHNV and CDR2 is YYDKDF (reference sequence).

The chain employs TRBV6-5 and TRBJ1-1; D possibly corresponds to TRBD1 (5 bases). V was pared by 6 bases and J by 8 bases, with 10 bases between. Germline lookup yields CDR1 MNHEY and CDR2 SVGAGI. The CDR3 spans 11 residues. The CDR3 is CASSTDIEAFF. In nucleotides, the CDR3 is TGTGCCAGCAGCACGGACATAGAAGCTTTCTTT.

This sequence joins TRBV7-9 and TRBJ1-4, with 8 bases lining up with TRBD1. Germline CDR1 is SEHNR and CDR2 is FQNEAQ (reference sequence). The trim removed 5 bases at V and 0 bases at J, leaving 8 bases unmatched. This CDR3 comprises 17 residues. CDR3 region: CASSTNRGAATNEKLFF. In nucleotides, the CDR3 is TGTGCCAGCAGCACTAACAGGGGGGCTGCAACTAATGAAAAACTGTTTTTT.

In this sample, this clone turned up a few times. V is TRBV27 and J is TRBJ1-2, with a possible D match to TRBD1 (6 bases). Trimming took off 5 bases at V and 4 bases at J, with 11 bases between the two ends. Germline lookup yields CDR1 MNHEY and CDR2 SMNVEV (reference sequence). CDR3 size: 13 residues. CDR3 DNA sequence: TGTGCCAGCAGTCCCGACAGGCTCTATGGCTACACCTTC. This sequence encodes CASSPDRLYGYTF.

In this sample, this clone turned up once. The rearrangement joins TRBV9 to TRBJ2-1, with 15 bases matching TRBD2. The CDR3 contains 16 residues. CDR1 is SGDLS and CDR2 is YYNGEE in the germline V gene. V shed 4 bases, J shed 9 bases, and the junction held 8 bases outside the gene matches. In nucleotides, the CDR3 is TGTGCCAGCAGCACCGGGACTAGCGGGGGGCGGGGTGAGCAGTTCTTC. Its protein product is CASSTGTSGGRGEQFF.

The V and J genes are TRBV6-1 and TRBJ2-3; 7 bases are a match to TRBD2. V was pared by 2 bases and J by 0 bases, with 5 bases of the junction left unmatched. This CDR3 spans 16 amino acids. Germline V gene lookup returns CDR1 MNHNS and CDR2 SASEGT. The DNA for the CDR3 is TGTGCCAGCAGTGAACTTGTCGGGGGGAGCACAGATACGCAGTATTTT. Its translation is CASSELVGGSTDTQYF.

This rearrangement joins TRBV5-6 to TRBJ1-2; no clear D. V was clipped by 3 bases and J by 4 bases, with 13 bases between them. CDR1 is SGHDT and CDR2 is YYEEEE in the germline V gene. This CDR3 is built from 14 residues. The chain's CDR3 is CASSYIARGYGYTF. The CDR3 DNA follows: TGTGCCAGCAGCTATATTGCCCGGGGCTATGGCTACACCTTC. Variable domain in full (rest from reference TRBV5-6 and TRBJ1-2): DAGVTQSPTHLIKTRGQQVTLRCSPKSGHDTVSWYQQALGQGPQFIFQYYEEEERQRGNFPDRFSGHQFPNYSSELNVNALLLGDSALYLCASSYIARGYGYTFGSGTRLTVV.